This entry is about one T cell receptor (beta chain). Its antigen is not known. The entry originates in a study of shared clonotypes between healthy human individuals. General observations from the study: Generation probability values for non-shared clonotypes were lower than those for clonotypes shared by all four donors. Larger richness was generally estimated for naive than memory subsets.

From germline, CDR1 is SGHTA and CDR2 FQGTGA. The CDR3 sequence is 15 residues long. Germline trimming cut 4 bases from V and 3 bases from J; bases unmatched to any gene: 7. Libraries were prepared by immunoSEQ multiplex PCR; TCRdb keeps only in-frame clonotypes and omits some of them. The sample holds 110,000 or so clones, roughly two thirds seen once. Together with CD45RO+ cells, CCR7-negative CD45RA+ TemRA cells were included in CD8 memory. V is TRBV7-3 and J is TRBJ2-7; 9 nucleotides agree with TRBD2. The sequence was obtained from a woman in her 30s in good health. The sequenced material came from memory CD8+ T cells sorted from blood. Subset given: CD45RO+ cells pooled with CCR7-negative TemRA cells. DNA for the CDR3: TGTGCCAGCAGCTCCAGAGATAGCGGGAGCTACGAGCAGTACTTC. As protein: CASSSRDSGSYEQYF.